These 12 T cell receptor beta chains were sequenced from one sample in a study of radiotherapy plus CTLA-4 blockade in lung cancer. Assay: immunoSEQ multiplex PCR; the TCRdb copy retains only in-frame clones and omits some. The sample has over 85,000 clones; roughly 80% are singletons. Material: peripheral blood, obtained from a patient treated with radiotherapy plus ipilimumab. The source is a human donor with non-small cell lung cancer that progressed on radiotherapy plus ipilimumab.

This chain links TRBV2 with TRBJ2-5; TRBD1 matches 7 bases. This CDR3 has 14 amino acids. Germline values: CDR1 SNHLY, CDR2 FYNNEI. V trimming: 0 bases; J trimming: 2 bases; junction bases outside the gene matches: 0. The CDR3, as DNA: TGTGCCAGCAGTGAAGCGGGACAGCAAGAGACCCAGTACTTC. The encoded protein is CASSEAGQQETQYF.

The rearrangement uses TRBV5-1 and TRBJ2-2, with D perhaps matching TRBD1 (5 bases). V lost 1 base to trimming and J lost 6 bases, with 19 bases between them. There are 17 residues in the CDR3. Germline-derived CDR1 and CDR2 are SGHRS and YFSETQ. The CDR3 nucleotides read TGCGCCAGCAGCTTGATCGGCTCAGGGTCTATTGCCGGGGAGCTGTTTTTT. Translating it yields CASSLIGSGSIAGELFF. Full variable domain (outside the CDR3, taken from reference TRBV5-1 and TRBJ2-2): KAGVTQTPRYLIKTRGQQVTLSCSPISGHRSVSWYQQTPGQGLQFLFEYFSETQRNKGNFPGRFSGRQFSNSRSEMNVSTLELGDSALYLCASSLIGSGSIAGELFFGEGSRLTVL.

The sample holds one count of this clone. CDR3 DNA sequence: TGTGCCAGCACCCCCCGGGACAGGATTACGCGCACTGAAGCTTTCTTT. It codes for CASTPRDRITRTEAFF. J is TRBJ1-1 and V is TRBV25-1, with 8 bases identical to TRBD1. Germline CDR1 MGHDK, CDR2 SYGVNS. The CDR3 has 16 amino acids. Germline trimming cut 7 bases from V and 4 bases from J; bases unmatched to any gene: 14. The entire variable domain, with the rest obtained from reference TRBV25-1 and TRBJ1-1, is as follows: EADIYQTPRYLVIGTGKKITLECSQTMGHDKMYWYQQDPGMELHLIHYSYGVNSTEKGDLSSESTVSRIRTEHFPLTLESARPSHTSQYLCASTPRDRITRTEAFFGQGTRLTVV.

The CDR3 DNA reads TGTGCCAGCAGCTTATCGGGTGGTGAGCAGTACGTC. This sequence encodes CASSLSGGEQYV. The rearrangement uses TRBV7-9 and TRBJ2-7, with D unclear. With 2 bases removed from V and 7 bases from J, the gap between germline ends came to 9 bases. Germline CDR1 reads SEHNR; CDR2 reads FQNEAQ (reference sequence). The CDR3 runs 12 residues.

The V gene is TRBV2, the J gene TRBJ2-5, with a weak D call TRBD1 (6 bases). The V end lost 4 bases, the J end lost 5 bases, and 11 bases lay between the germline ends. Germline V gene lookup returns CDR1 SNHLY and CDR2 FYNNEI. The CDR3 is 13 amino acids. The CDR3 DNA follows: TGTGCCAGCAGTGTACTCAGGGGTGAGACCCAGTACTTC. Translating it yields CASSVLRGETQYF.

This clone was picked up a small number of times. The chain employs TRBV5-1 and TRBJ1-2, with D tentatively TRBD1 (5 bases). This CDR3 is 13 amino acids long. From germline, CDR1 is SGHRS and CDR2 YFSETQ. V shed 4 bases and J shed 6 bases, with 13 bases lying between them. For the CDR3, the DNA is TGCGCCAGCAGCGAAGGGACCAGCAATGGCTACACCTTC. The encoded protein is CASSEGTSNGYTF.

V and J are TRBV6-6 and TRBJ1-5; 7 bases align to TRBD1. V was clipped by 9 bases and J by 2 bases; unmatched bases: 4. Looked up from germline, CDR1 is MNHNY and CDR2 is SVGAGI (reference sequence). This CDR3 region has 13 residues. CDR3 sequence (DNA): TGTGCCAGTACAGGGGCGGGCAATCAGCCCCAGCATTTT. Translating it yields CASTGAGNQPQHF.

This clone was counted a single time. This chain links TRBV6-5 with TRBJ1-1; weak D call: TRBD1 (5 bases). The CDR3 runs to 13 residues. V lost 7 bases and J 10 bases, leaving 19 bases between the germline ends. The V gene's germline CDR1 is MNHEY and CDR2 SVGAGI. Written as DNA, the CDR3 is TGTGCCAGCACTCCGTCTGGGGGACTCTCAGCTTTCTTT. Protein: CASTPSGGLSAFF.

This chain joins TRBV7-8 and TRBJ2-4, with TRBD1 matching over 9 bases. Trimming took 1 base from V and 3 from J; bases not matched to a gene: 10. CDR3 length: 18 residues. The germline V gene has CDR1 SGHVS and CDR2 FQNEAQ. The CDR3 loop is CASSLGGQGIRGKNIQYF. The CDR3 nucleotides read TGTGCCAGCAGCTTAGGTGGACAGGGGATCAGGGGCAAAAACATTCAGTACTTC. Full variable domain (outside the CDR3, taken from reference TRBV7-8 and TRBJ2-4): GAGVSQSPRYKVAKRGQDVALRCDPISGHVSLFWYQQALGQGPEFLTYFQNEAQLDKSGLPSDRFFAERPEGSVSTLKIQRTQQEDSAVYLCASSLGGQGIRGKNIQYFGAGTRLSVL.

This clone was seen a few times. J is TRBJ2-7 and V is TRBV7-2, with 11 positions matching TRBD1. The CDR3 is 14 amino acids. Unmatched junction bases numbered 1, after V lost 3 bases and J lost 3 bases. Germline loops: CDR1 SGHTA, CDR2 FQGNSA. The CDR3 spells CASSFGTGGYEQYF. The CDR3 DNA reads TGTGCCAGCAGCTTCGGGACAGGGGGCTACGAGCAGTACTTC.

The CDR3 here is CASSPDRSTYEQYV. The CDR3 DNA reads as TGTGCCAGCTCACCGGACAGAAGTACCTACGAGCAGTACGTC. This chain joins TRBV18 and TRBJ2-7; maybe TRBD1 (6 bases). The V gene's germline CDR1 is KGHSH and CDR2 LQKENI. The CDR3 is 14 residues long. Trimming cost V 3 bases and J 2 bases, with 11 bases left between them.

This chain joins TRBV7-3 and TRBJ1-1; D is possibly TRBD1 (6 bases). The germline V gene has CDR1 SGHTA and CDR2 FQGTGA. Trimming pared 2 bases from V and 1 base from J, leaving 8 bases between. The CDR3 has 14 amino acids. The CDR3 coding sequence is TGTGCCAGCAGCTTACAGGGGACGAACACTGAAGCTTTCTTT. It translates to CASSLQGTNTEAFF.